This TCR beta chain stems from a study of blood T cell repertoires in COVID-19. About the study: From T cells, B-cell-depleted T cells, or PBMCs came the material, which was cDNA or gDNA.

Here immunoSEQ multiplex PCR was the method, and the copy in TCRdb shows in-frame clones only, minus some. In the table there are about 180,000 clones, around 86% of which are singletons. Sequencing input: peripheral blood. This clonotype originated in a woman aged 65 to 85 with COVID-19, enrolled during active disease.

The CDR3 loop reads CASGLGQGQRVTEAFF. For the CDR3, the DNA is TGTGCTAGTGGTTTGGGTCAAGGACAGAGGGTGACTGAAGCTTTCTTT. The chain is built from TRBV12-5 and TRBJ1-1, with D tentatively TRBD1 (6 bases). The CDR3 extends over 16 amino acids. V was shortened by 1 base and J by 5 bases, with 17 bases between the two germline ends. CDR1 and CDR2 from the germline V gene are LGHNT and FRNRAP.